This TCR beta chain was recovered during a study of T cells after somatic rescue of genetic block. This clone has more than one count but fewer than ten. Clones were sequenced by immunoSEQ multiplex PCR, and TCRdb holds only the in-frame ones, with some missing. The table lists over 95,000 clones, about 93% of them singletons, with more than 1.4% in the top ten. V shed 0 bases and J shed 6 bases, with 7 bases lying between them. CDR1 and CDR2 from the germline V gene are SGDLS and YYNGEE. This CDR3 has 14 amino acids. V and J are TRBV9 and TRBJ1-6; D unclear. This clonotype originated in a woman between 18 and 29 years old. Sequenced: peripheral blood mononuclear cells (PBMCs). CDR3: CASSVVGVNSPLHF. In DNA, the CDR3 is TGTGCCAGCAGCGTAGTAGGTGTTAATTCACCCCTCCACTTT. Full variable domain (remainder filled in from reference TRBV9 and TRBJ1-6): DSGVTQTPKHLITATGQRVTLRCSPRSGDLSVYWYQQSLDQGLQFLIQYYNGEERAKGNILERFSAQQFPDLHSELNLSSLELGDSALYFCASSVVGVNSPLHFGNGTRLTVT.